The present TCR beta chain was sequenced within a study of T-cell memory formation after mild COVID-19. The study, taken as a whole, reports: Contracting CD4+ clones lay largely in CM and EM, with CD8+ ones residing in EMRA. Day 15 to 85 contracting clones showed balanced CD4/CD8; later expanders leaned CD4+.

Comments on this clonotype: What it binds is unknown.

A single record per CDR3 protein comes from TCRdb applying MiXCR to the 5' RACE reads. The sample contains approximately 410,000 distinct CDR3 sequences, 23% of which appear only once. The sample was PBMCs or a T cell subset sorted from them (not recorded which). The receptor comes from an adult woman who had mild COVID-19 (a few samples of this study predate the infection). Cell type and time point are not known.

This CDR3 reads CATSRGRDYYNEQFF. The DNA of the CDR3 is TGTGCCACCAGCAGAGGCCGGGACTACTACAATGAGCAGTTCTTC. J is TRBJ2-1 and V is TRBV15, with TRBD2 matching over 7 bases. In germline, CDR1 is LNHNV, CDR2 YYDKDF (reference sequence). This CDR3 contains 15 residues. Trimming took 1 base from V and 3 from J; bases not matched to a gene: 3.